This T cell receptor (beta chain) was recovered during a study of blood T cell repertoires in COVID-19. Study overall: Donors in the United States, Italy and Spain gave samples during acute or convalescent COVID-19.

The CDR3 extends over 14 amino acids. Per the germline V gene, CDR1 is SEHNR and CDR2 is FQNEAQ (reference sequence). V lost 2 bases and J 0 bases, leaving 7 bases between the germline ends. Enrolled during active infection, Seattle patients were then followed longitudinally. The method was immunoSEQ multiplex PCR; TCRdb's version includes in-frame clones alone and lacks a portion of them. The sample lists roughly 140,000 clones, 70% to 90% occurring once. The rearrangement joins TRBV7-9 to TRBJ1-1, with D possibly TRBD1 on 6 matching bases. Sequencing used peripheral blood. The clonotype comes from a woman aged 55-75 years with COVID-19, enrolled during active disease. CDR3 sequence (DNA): TGTGCCAGCAGCTTAAGGGGGTTGAACACTGAAGCTTTCTTT. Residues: CASSLRGLNTEAFF.